What follows describes a single T cell receptor (beta chain). This entry comes from a study of blood T cell repertoires in COVID-19. Study in general: Nucleic acid was either cDNA or gDNA, and it came from T cells, B-cell-depleted T cells, or PBMCs.

Clones were read by immunoSEQ multiplex PCR, and TCRdb kept only the in-frame ones, dropping some. The sample contains roughly 65,000 clones, 75% to 90% of which appear only once. The CDR3 spans 17 residues. V lost 5 bases to trimming and J lost 2 bases; unmatched junction nucleotides: 9. CDR1 MDHEN and CDR2 SYDVKM come from the germline V gene. This chain joins TRBV28 and TRBJ1-6; TRBD1 agrees at 7 bases. The sequence was collected from a woman of 80 years or more with active or convalescent COVID-19. What was sequenced was peripheral blood. The CDR3 sequence is CASSPPDRFAYNSPLHF. The CDR3 coding sequence is TGTGCCAGCAGTCCTCCGGACAGGTTCGCCTATAATTCACCCCTCCACTTT.